The 29 T cell receptor beta chains in this list originate from one sample, sequenced in a study of CD8 T cells in ankylosing spondylitis. TCRdb reanalysed the 5' RACE reads using MiXCR and keeps one entry per CDR3 protein. The data show a few hundred thousand distinct CDR3 sequences, under 14% seen once. What was sequenced was blood, either unsorted or a sorted T cell fraction (not recorded which). The receptor source for this set is a female donor with ankylosing spondylitis or in good health (not recorded which).

This clonotype was counted ten times or more. The chain couples TRBV12-3 or TRBV12-4 to TRBJ2-7, with TRBD2 as a possible D gene (5 bases). With 2 bases removed from V and 2 bases from J, the gap between germline ends came to 13 bases. The CDR3 has 15 residues. This chain's CDR3 is CASSLSPTTPYEQYF. CDR3 DNA sequence: TGTGCCAGCAGTTTATCCCCGACTACACCCTACGAGCAGTACTTC.

This clonotype was counted only a few times. V gene TRBV18 combines with J gene TRBJ2-1; D is tentatively TRBD1 or TRBD2 (5 bases each). With 0 bases removed from V and 3 bases from J, the gap between germline ends came to 15 bases. CDR1 KGHSH and CDR2 LQKENI come from the germline V gene. This CDR3 has 17 amino acids. CDR3 coding DNA: TGTGCCAGCTCACCACCGGGGGAGAAGGTAGTCTACAATGAGCAGTTCTTC. Translated: CASSPPGEKVVYNEQFF.

Only a few counts were recorded for this clonotype. The genes are TRBV5-1 and TRBJ1-5; the match to TRBD1 covers 9 bases. Germline-derived CDR1 and CDR2 are SGHRS and YFSETQ. This CDR3 has 16 residues. Germline trimming cut 4 bases from V and 6 bases from J; bases unmatched to any gene: 11. The CDR3 spells CASSEGTGSLAQPQHF. CDR3 coding DNA: TGCGCCAGCAGCGAAGGGACAGGGTCCTTGGCTCAGCCCCAGCATTTT.

This clonotype was seen a handful of times. This chain uses TRBV14 with TRBJ2-3; possible D gene TRBD2, 6 bases. The ends were cut back, 8 bases at V and 4 bases at J, with 13 bases in the middle. This CDR3 comprises 13 residues. Germline values: CDR1 SGHDN, CDR2 FVKESK. The DNA of the CDR3 is TGTGCCAGCGGGCTAGCGAGCCCAGATACGCAGTATTTT. Protein: CASGLASPDTQYF.

This clonotype was recorded a few times. The chain couples TRBV18 to TRBJ1-2; D gene uncertain. The ends were cut back, 8 bases at V and 9 bases at J, with 25 bases in the middle. This CDR3 region has 15 residues. Germline V gene data show CDR1 as KGHSH and CDR2 as LQKENI. The CDR3 reads CASPGPGNSTRSYTF. Written as DNA, the CDR3 is TGTGCCAGCCCTGGTCCCGGAAACAGTACTCGAAGCTACACCTTC.

This clonotype was detected many times. The CDR3 is CASSLEGGSNTGELFF. The CDR3 DNA sequence: TGCGCCAGCAGCTTGGAAGGGGGTTCGAACACCGGGGAGCTGTTTTTT. The V call is TRBV5-1, the J call TRBJ2-2, with a tentative D call TRBD1 (6 bases). Germline V CDR1 and CDR2: SGHRS, YFSETQ. V lost 0 bases and J 0 bases, leaving 9 bases between the germline ends. This CDR3 has 16 residues.

Ten or more counts support this clonotype. The J gene is TRBJ1-5, the V gene TRBV9; D gene uncertain. The V and J ends lost 3 bases and 0 bases respectively, with 10 bases between them. Germline V CDR1 and CDR2: SGDLS, YYNGEE. This CDR3 is 15 amino acids long. CDR3: CASSAGEVSNQPQHF. The CDR3, as DNA: TGTGCCAGCAGCGCAGGAGAGGTTAGCAATCAGCCCCAGCATTTT.

This clonotype was recorded many times. The chain has TRBV29-1 and TRBJ2-1; 8 nucleotides align to TRBD2. The V gene end was trimmed by 7 bases and the J gene end by 6 bases; junction bases not matched to a gene: 17. This CDR3 comprises 16 residues. Germline V gene data show CDR1 as SQVTM and CDR2 as ANQGSEA. DNA for the CDR3: TGCAGCGCCGCCCCACGAGGAGCGGGGGTTAGCAATGAGCAGTTCTTC. Amino acids: CSAAPRGAGVSNEQFF.

The chain is built from TRBV3-1 and TRBJ2-2; D perhaps matches TRBD2 (6 bases). CDR3 length equals 17 residues. The V end lost 0 bases, the J end lost 2 bases, and 13 bases lay between the germline ends. Germline V gene data show CDR1 as LGHDT and CDR2 as YNNKEL (reference sequence). This CDR3 is CASSQDFSGSNTGELFF. Written as DNA, the CDR3 is TGTGCCAGCAGCCAAGATTTTAGCGGATCTAACACCGGGGAGCTGTTTTTT.

This clonotype was seen many times. This sequence joins TRBV18 and TRBJ1-5; D might be TRBD1 (6 bases). Germline V gene lookup returns CDR1 KGHSH and CDR2 LQKENI. V was pared by 3 bases and J by 4 bases, with 10 bases between. The CDR3 loop spans 14 amino acids. CDR3 amino acids: CASSPGQSNQPQHF. The CDR3 DNA is TGTGCCAGCTCACCTGGACAGTCAAATCAGCCCCAGCATTTT.

There are a few counts of this clonotype. J is TRBJ2-5 and V is TRBV7-2; D may be TRBD1 (6 bases). Germline CDR1 is SGHTA and CDR2 is FQGNSA. Between the trimmed V and J ends, which lost 1 base and 2 bases, there was a span of 17 bases. The CDR3 has 17 residues. CDR3 coding DNA: TGTGCCAGCAGCTTAGTTGGTTTATGGGACAAACAAGAGACCCAGTACTTC. Protein: CASSLVGLWDKQETQYF.

The CDR3 nucleotides read TGTGCCTCGTTAGCGCGGGGGGAGACCCAGTACTTC. As protein: CASLARGETQYF. The chain couples TRBV30 to TRBJ2-5, with 7 nucleotides matching TRBD2. This CDR3 has 12 amino acids. Germline loops: CDR1 GTSNPN, CDR2 SVGIG (reference sequence). Losses at the gene ends were 7 bases for V and 5 bases for J; bases not matched to a gene: 7.

The V and J genes are TRBV5-4 and TRBJ1-2; D gene ambiguous. Germline V gene data show CDR1 as SGHNT and CDR2 as YYREEE (reference sequence). The CDR3 has 14 amino acids. Trimming shortened V by 4 bases and J by 2 bases, and 12 bases separated the two germline ends. The CDR3 DNA sequence: TGTGCCAGCAGCCTACCAGACGGGAACTATGGCTACACCTTC. It specifies CASSLPDGNYGYTF. Variable domain in full (rest from reference TRBV5-4 and TRBJ1-2): ETGVTQSPTHLIKTRGQQVTLRCSSQSGHNTVSWYQQALGQGPQFIFQYYREEENGRGNFPPRFSGLQFPNYSSELNVNALELDDSALYLCASSLPDGNYGYTFGSGTRLTVV.

This clonotype occurred a few times. The rearrangement links TRBV7-6 to TRBJ2-1; TRBD2 might be the D (6 bases). Germline V gives CDR1 SGHVS, CDR2 FNYEAQ. V was clipped by 1 base and J by 9 bases, with 25 bases between them. The CDR3 contains 18 residues. CDR3 residues: CASSLEIPSGSGVGEQFF. DNA of the CDR3: TGTGCCAGCAGCTTAGAAATCCCCAGCGGGTCGGGCGTCGGTGAGCAGTTCTTC.

This clonotype came up many times. CDR3 region: CSVEPPDRGTYNEQFF. Written as DNA, the CDR3 is TGCAGCGTTGAACCGCCAGACAGGGGGACCTACAATGAGCAGTTCTTC. The rearrangement joins TRBV29-1 to TRBJ2-1; TRBD1 matches at 9 bases. CDR1 is SQVTM, CDR2 ANQGSEA, per germline. V trimming: 2 bases; J trimming: 2 bases; junction bases outside the gene matches: 7. The CDR3 length is 16 residues.

This clonotype was picked up a small number of times. This chain uses TRBV4-2 with TRBJ2-1; D may be TRBD2 (5 bases). Trimming took off 4 bases at V and 6 bases at J, with 13 bases between the two ends. From germline, CDR1 is LGHNA and CDR2 YNFKEQ. There are 14 residues in the CDR3. CDR3 bases: TGTGCCAGCAGCCCCCCCGGGGAACGCAATGAGCAGTTCTTC. Translated, it gives CASSPPGERNEQFF.

This clonotype was recorded at least ten times. The chain carries TRBV7-8 and TRBJ1-1, with D possibly being TRBD1 (5 bases). There are 15 residues in the CDR3. V lost 1 base and J 5 bases, leaving 14 bases between the germline ends. CDR1 and CDR2 from the germline V gene are SGHVS and FQNEAQ. In DNA form, the CDR3 reads TGTGCCAGCAGCTTAGGACAGCTCCGAACAACTGAAGCTTTCTTT. Its protein is CASSLGQLRTTEAFF.

The count of this clonotype is one. DNA for the CDR3: TGTGCCAGCTCAGGAAAAGGGACAGACCAAGAGACCCAGTACTTC. Its protein product is CASSGKGTDQETQYF. This sequence joins TRBV18 and TRBJ2-5; 7 bases line up with TRBD1. The germline CDR1 and CDR2 sequences are KGHSH and LQKENI. The CDR3 runs 15 residues. V lost 5 bases to trimming and J lost 0 bases; unmatched junction nucleotides: 6.

Ten or more counts support this clonotype. This chain joins TRBV9 and TRBJ2-1, with no clear D. Germline V gene data show CDR1 as SGDLS and CDR2 as YYNGEE. The CDR3 is 15 residues long. Trimming shortened V by 1 base and J by 5 bases, and 13 bases separated the two germline ends. The DNA for the CDR3 is TGTGCCAGCAGCGTAAAGACGAGTATGAACAATGAGCAGTTCTTC. Translated: CASSVKTSMNNEQFF.

This clonotype came up a few times. The CDR3 region has the DNA TGTGCCAGCAGGTTTACCCCGGCGGGGGAAAACACTGAAGCTTTCTTT. It specifies CASRFTPAGENTEAFF. The chain has TRBV7-9 and TRBJ1-1; TRBD1 is a possible D gene (5 bases). Germline-derived CDR1 and CDR2 are SEHNR and FQNEAQ (reference sequence). V was clipped by 6 bases and J by 2 bases, with 19 bases between them. The CDR3 spans 16 residues.

This clonotype was counted at least ten times. The V call is TRBV28, the J call TRBJ2-1, with 11 bases identical to TRBD2. Trimming removed 7 bases from V and 10 bases from J; junction bases left unmatched: 9. The CDR3 length is 14 residues. Germline values: CDR1 MDHEN, CDR2 SYDVKM. The CDR3 here is CASMDLAGGLEQFF. DNA of the CDR3: TGTGCCAGCATGGACCTAGCGGGGGGACTGGAGCAGTTCTTC.

This clonotype was counted between two and nine times. The rearrangement joins TRBV7-8 to TRBJ2-7; D gene uncertain. Deletions cut 4 bases from V and 4 bases from J, with 11 bases between. This CDR3 is built from 13 residues. Germline V CDR1 and CDR2: SGHVS, FQNEAQ. DNA for the CDR3: TGTGCCAGCAGCTCGAAAGATTGGTACGAGCAGTACTTC. It codes for CASSSKDWYEQYF.

This clonotype was counted only a few times. The V gene is TRBV7-7, the J gene TRBJ2-2, with 7 bases fitting TRBD1. This CDR3 is built from 13 residues. CDR1 is SSHAT and CDR2 is FNYEAQ in the germline V gene (reference sequence). Trimming took 10 bases from V and 6 from J; bases not matched to a gene: 8. The CDR3 coding sequence is TGTGCCACCAAACAGGGGATTGCCGGGGAGCTGTTTTTT. Translating it yields CATKQGIAGELFF.

This clonotype came up many times. The CDR3: CASSLVQARGGYTF. The CDR3 DNA reads as TGCGCCAGCAGCTTGGTTCAGGCACGAGGTGGCTACACCTTC. The rearrangement links TRBV5-1 to TRBJ1-2; no clear D. Trimming took 0 bases from V and 7 from J, leaving 13 bases between them. Per germline, CDR1 SGHRS and CDR2 YFSETQ. The length of the CDR3 is 14 residues.

V is TRBV19 and J is TRBJ2-2, with 11 bases fitting TRBD2. The CDR3 loop spans 15 amino acids. The J segment lost 7 bases and the V segment lost 4 bases, leaving 5 bases of the junction unmatched. In germline, CDR1 is LNHDA, CDR2 SQIVND (reference sequence). CDR3 nucleotide sequence: TGTGCCAGTAGTAAAGGCGGACTAGCGGGCGGGGAGCTGTTTTTT. It translates to CASSKGGLAGGELFF.

The sample holds many counts of this clonotype. CDR3 coding DNA: TGCAGCGTTGTAATTACGGGACAGACCAACGCAAGACAAGAGACCCAGTACTTC. It encodes CSVVITGQTNARQETQYF. The chain has TRBV29-1 and TRBJ2-5, with 7 positions matching TRBD1. This CDR3 is 18 amino acids long. J lost 2 bases, V lost 4 bases, and 19 bases had no gene match. Germline V gene sequence: CDR1 SQVTM, CDR2 ANQGSEA.

This clonotype was recorded at least ten times. The CDR3 sequence is CASSFLQGEDTQYF. Here the CDR3 DNA reads TGTGCCAGCAGTTTTCTGCAGGGTGAAGATACGCAGTATTTT. This chain links TRBV12-3 or TRBV12-4 with TRBJ2-3; TRBD1 might be the D (5 bases). CDR3 length: 14 amino acids. V lost 3 bases, J lost 5 bases, and 12 bases lay in between.

This clonotype was found a few times. The chain is built from TRBV12-3 or TRBV12-4 and TRBJ1-2; D not resolved. Trimming took off 3 bases at V and 6 bases at J, with 14 bases between the two ends. CDR3 length: 14 residues. CDR3 region: CASSLVGPFDGYTF. In DNA form, the CDR3 reads TGTGCCAGCAGTTTGGTCGGGCCCTTCGATGGCTACACCTTC.

Of note for this clonotype: A read error is possible here, since a much larger clone lies one base away. The gene calls are TRBV20-1 and TRBJ1-1; TRBD1 is a possible D gene (5 bases). Germline V lookup: CDR1 DFQATT, CDR2 SNEGSKA (reference sequence). This CDR3 contains 15 residues. The V gene lost 5 bases and the J gene lost 3 bases, with 19 bases spanning the gap. The CDR3 is CSALDWGGSDTEAFF. The CDR3 DNA sequence: TGCAGTGCTTTAGACTGGGGCGGTAGCGACACTGAAGCTTTCTTT.